This entry lists 16 T cell receptor beta chains sequenced from one sample in a study of metastatic and nonmetastatic thyroid tumors. No treatment had been given to any patient before thyroid surgery. MiXCR reprocessed the PCR reads for TCRdb. The sample records 35,000 to 50,000 clones, about 4.2% being singletons. The sequenced material came from blood. These receptors were collected from a female donor with papillary thyroid cancer or a benign thyroid nodule (not recorded which). Some clones in this sample may be carry-over from other donors' samples.

This clone was seen at least ten times. The CDR3 loop is CASSLLPVDGKLFF. Written as DNA, the CDR3 is TGTGCCAGCAGCTTACTTCCCGTAGACGGAAAACTGTTTTTT. V usage is TRBV7-6 and J usage is TRBJ1-4; D unclear. The length of the CDR3 is 14 residues. CDR1 is SGHVS, CDR2 FNYEAQ, per germline. V gave up 2 bases and J gave up 10 bases, with 14 bases separating them.

This clone appeared many times. V gene TRBV29-1 combines with J gene TRBJ1-2; 7 nucleotides align to TRBD1. Germline-derived CDR1 and CDR2 are SQVTM and ANQGSEA. This CDR3 is 12 amino acids long. The J segment lost 4 bases and the V segment lost 5 bases, leaving 4 bases of the junction unmatched. The CDR3 DNA reads TGCAGCGTTTCGGACAGGCTCTATGGCTACACCTTC. Translation gives CSVSDRLYGYTF. Variable domain in full (rest from reference TRBV29-1 and TRBJ1-2): SAVISQKPSRDICQRGTSLTIQCQVDSQVTMMFWYRQQPGQSLTLIATANQGSEATYESGFVIDKFPISRPNLTFSTLTVSNMSPEDSSIYLCSVSDRLYGYTFGSGTRLTVV.

This clone was recorded many times. The rearrangement joins TRBV7-3 to TRBJ2-3; D possibly corresponds to TRBD2 (6 bases). This CDR3 comprises 13 residues. The V gene's germline CDR1 is SGHTA and CDR2 FQGTGA. Trimming took 5 bases from V and 3 from J, leaving 9 bases between them. The CDR3 DNA reads TGTGCCAGCAGCCCCGGGAGTACAGATACGCAGTATTTT. It translates to CASSPGSTDTQYF.

This clone has a count of ten or more. V gene TRBV5-1 combines with J gene TRBJ1-1, with D perhaps TRBD1 (6 bases). Germline V gene data show CDR1 as SGHRS and CDR2 as YFSETQ. The V and J ends lost 4 bases and 9 bases respectively, with 16 bases between them. The CDR3 is 13 amino acids. CDR3 sequence (DNA): TGCGCCAGCAGCCCTGACGTGGGGGGCAAAGCTTTCTTT. This gives the protein CASSPDVGGKAFF.

This clone has only a few counts. The chain recombines TRBV6-1 with TRBJ2-3; TRBD2 might be the D (6 bases). This CDR3 comprises 14 residues. Germline V lookup: CDR1 MNHNS, CDR2 SASEGT. Trimming shortened V by 3 bases and J by 2 bases, and 9 bases separated the two germline ends. The CDR3 spells CASSDGGNTDTQYF. Here the CDR3 DNA reads TGTGCCAGCAGTGATGGCGGGAACACAGATACGCAGTATTTT.

In this sample, this clone turned up many times. The chain combines TRBV20-1 with TRBJ2-5; possible D gene TRBD1, 6 bases. V lost 6 bases to trimming and J lost 2 bases, with 10 bases between them. Germline CDR1 DFQATT, CDR2 SNEGSKA (reference sequence). The CDR3 loop spans 12 amino acids. This CDR3 reads CSAKQGQETQYF. The CDR3 nucleotides read TGCAGTGCAAAACAGGGTCAAGAGACCCAGTACTTC.

This clone occurred many times. V and J are TRBV12-3 or TRBV12-4 and TRBJ1-1; a weak D match, TRBD1 (5 bases). The CDR3 contains 13 residues. The germline V and J ends were trimmed by 6 bases and 11 bases, with 19 bases remaining between them. The CDR3 is CASSRAESPRAFF. CDR3 sequence (DNA): TGTGCCAGCAGCAGGGCGGAGAGTCCTCGCGCTTTCTTT.

This clone was seen a few times. This sequence joins TRBV6-1 and TRBJ1-4; D perhaps matches TRBD1 (6 bases). The CDR3 has 14 amino acids. V dropped 2 bases and J dropped 6 bases, with 10 bases sitting between them. The germline CDR1 and CDR2 sequences are MNHNS and SASEGT. Here the CDR3 reads CASSEWGADEKLFF. CDR3 DNA sequence: TGTGCCAGCAGTGAATGGGGGGCGGATGAAAAACTGTTTTTT.

At least ten counts were recorded for this clone. Other DNA sequences from this sample encode an identical CDR3 as well. The rearrangement uses TRBV24-1 and TRBJ2-1; 13 nucleotides line up with TRBD2. The CDR3 has 17 amino acids. Germline V gene data show CDR1 as KGHDR and CDR2 as SFDVKD. V shed 5 bases, J shed 2 bases, and the junction held 5 bases outside the gene matches. The CDR3 region is CATSGLAGGSPYNEQFF. The CDR3 region has the DNA TGTGCCACCAGTGGACTAGCGGGAGGATCCCCCTACAATGAGCAGTTCTTC.

A note on this clone: The conserved phenylalanine or tryptophan normally closing the CDR3 is absent here, so this likely arose from a read error. Because the CDR3's place on the DNA is in doubt, the DNA is left out and the CDR3 is given as listed by TCRdb. This chain connects TRBV6-1 to TRBJ1-2. Counting both end residues, the CDR3 totals 11 amino acids. Germline V CDR1 and CDR2: MNHNS, SASEGT. This CDR3 reads CASDGSYGYSL.

CDR3 region: CASSLDTGGNEKLFF. The CDR3 region has the DNA TGCGCCAGCAGCTTGGATACAGGGGGTAATGAAAAACTGTTTTTT. The chain is built from TRBV5-1 and TRBJ1-4, with 8 nucleotides matching TRBD1. The germline gives CDR1 SGHRS, CDR2 YFSETQ. The CDR3 runs 15 residues. V lost 0 bases to trimming and J lost 4 bases; unmatched junction nucleotides: 2.

This clone showed up just a few times. One end of the junction is discordant with germline, which a read error may explain. The chain carries TRBV6-2 or TRBV6-3 and TRBJ1-3, with D perhaps matching TRBD1 (5 bases). Per the germline V gene, CDR1 is MNHEY and CDR2 is SVGEGT. The CDR3 sequence is 14 residues long. The CDR3 sequence is CASKNRTIGNTMYF. The CDR3 nucleotides are TGTGCCAGCAAAAACAGGACTATTGGAAACACCATGTATTTT.

The sample holds a few counts of this clone. The V gene is TRBV12-3 or TRBV12-4, the J gene TRBJ1-2; D may be TRBD1 (6 bases). V gave up 5 bases and J gave up 2 bases, with 12 bases separating them. The CDR3 spans 14 residues. The CDR3 spells CASSGGTGNYGYTF. The CDR3 nucleotides read TGTGCCAGCAGTGGGGGTACAGGGAACTATGGCTACACCTTC.

This clone was counted many times. The CDR3 sequence is CASSAGGNPYEGYTF. The DNA of the CDR3 is TGTGCCAGCAGCGCCGGGGGGAACCCGTATGAAGGCTACACCTTC. The rearrangement joins TRBV7-8 to TRBJ1-2; a weak D match, TRBD1 (5 bases). This CDR3 has 15 residues. V was shortened by 5 bases and J by 8 bases, with 21 bases between the two germline ends. The germline gives CDR1 SGHVS, CDR2 FQNEAQ.

This clone was seen at least ten times. The J gene is TRBJ2-1, the V gene TRBV20-1, with 7 nucleotides matching TRBD2. Germline CDR1 reads DFQATT; CDR2 reads SNEGSKA (reference sequence). Germline trimming cut 3 bases from V and 7 bases from J; bases unmatched to any gene: 9. The CDR3 totals 14 residues. The CDR3 sequence: CSARTGRAQNEQFF. CDR3 in DNA: TGCAGTGCTAGGACGGGGAGGGCCCAGAATGAGCAGTTCTTC.

CDR3 amino acids: CTTRDRASNEQYF. The CDR3 region has the DNA TGTACCACCCGGGACAGGGCTTCTAACGAGCAGTACTTC. The rearrangement links TRBV10-3 to TRBJ2-7; 9 nucleotides match TRBD1. Per the germline V gene, CDR1 is ENHRY and CDR2 is SYGVKD. CDR3 length: 13 residues.